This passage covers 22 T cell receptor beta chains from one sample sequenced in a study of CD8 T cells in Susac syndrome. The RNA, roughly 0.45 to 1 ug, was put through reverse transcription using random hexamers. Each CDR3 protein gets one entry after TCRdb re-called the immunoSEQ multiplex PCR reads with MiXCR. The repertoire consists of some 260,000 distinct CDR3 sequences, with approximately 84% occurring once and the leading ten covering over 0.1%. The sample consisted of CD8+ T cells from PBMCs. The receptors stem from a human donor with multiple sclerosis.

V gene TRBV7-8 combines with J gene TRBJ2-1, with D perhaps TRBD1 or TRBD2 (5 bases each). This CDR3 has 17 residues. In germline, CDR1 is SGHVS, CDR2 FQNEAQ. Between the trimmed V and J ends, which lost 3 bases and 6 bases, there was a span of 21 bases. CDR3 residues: CASSFLIRGDAGNEQFF. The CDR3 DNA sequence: TGTGCCAGCAGCTTCCTTATAAGGGGAGATGCGGGCAATGAGCAGTTCTTC.

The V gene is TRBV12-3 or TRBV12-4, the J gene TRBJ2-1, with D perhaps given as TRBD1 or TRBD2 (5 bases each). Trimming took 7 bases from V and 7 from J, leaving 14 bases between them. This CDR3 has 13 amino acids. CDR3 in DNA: TGTGCCAGCACCCTCGGTGGGGGAAATGAGCAGTTCTTC. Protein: CASTLGGGNEQFF.

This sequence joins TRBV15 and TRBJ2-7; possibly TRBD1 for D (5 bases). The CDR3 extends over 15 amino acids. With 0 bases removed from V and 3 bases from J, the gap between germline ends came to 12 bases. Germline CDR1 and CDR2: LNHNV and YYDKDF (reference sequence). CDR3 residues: CATSREDKLNYEQYF. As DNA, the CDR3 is TGTGCCACCAGCAGAGAGGACAAACTGAACTACGAGCAGTACTTC.

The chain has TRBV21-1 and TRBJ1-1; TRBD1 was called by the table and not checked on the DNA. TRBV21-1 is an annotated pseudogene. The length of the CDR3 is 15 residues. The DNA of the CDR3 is TGTGCCAGCAGCATCCGACAGAATATGAACACTGAAGCTTTCTTT. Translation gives CASSIRQNMNTEAFF.

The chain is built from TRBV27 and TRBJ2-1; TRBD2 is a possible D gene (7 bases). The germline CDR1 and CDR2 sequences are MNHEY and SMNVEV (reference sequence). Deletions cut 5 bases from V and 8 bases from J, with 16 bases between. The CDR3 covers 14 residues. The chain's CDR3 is CASSPNGRGDEQFF. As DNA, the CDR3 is TGTGCCAGCAGTCCCAATGGGAGGGGGGATGAGCAGTTCTTC.

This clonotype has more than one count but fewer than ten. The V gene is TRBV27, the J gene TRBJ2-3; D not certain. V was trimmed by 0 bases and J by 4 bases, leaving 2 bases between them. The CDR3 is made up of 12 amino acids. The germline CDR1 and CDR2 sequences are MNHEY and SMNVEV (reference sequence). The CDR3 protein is CASSLSPDTQYF. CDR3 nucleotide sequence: TGTGCCAGCAGTTTATCGCCAGATACGCAGTATTTT.

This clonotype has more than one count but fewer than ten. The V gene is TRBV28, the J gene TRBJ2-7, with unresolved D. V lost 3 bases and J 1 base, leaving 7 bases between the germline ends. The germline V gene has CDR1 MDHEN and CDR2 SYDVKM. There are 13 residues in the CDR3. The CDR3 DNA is TGTGCCAGCAGTTTGGGTGAATCCTACGAGCAGTACTTC. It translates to CASSLGESYEQYF.

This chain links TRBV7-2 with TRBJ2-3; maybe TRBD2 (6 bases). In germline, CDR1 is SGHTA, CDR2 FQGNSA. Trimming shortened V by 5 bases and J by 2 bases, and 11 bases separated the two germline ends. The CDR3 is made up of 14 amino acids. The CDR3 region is CASSDSGYTDTQYF. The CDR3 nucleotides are TGTGCCAGCAGCGATAGCGGTTACACAGATACGCAGTATTTT.

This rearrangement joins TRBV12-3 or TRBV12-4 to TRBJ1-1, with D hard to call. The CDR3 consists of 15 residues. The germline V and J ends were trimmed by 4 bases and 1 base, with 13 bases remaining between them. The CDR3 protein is CASSWAGFGNTEAFF. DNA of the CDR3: TGTGCCAGCAGTTGGGCCGGATTCGGGAACACTGAAGCTTTCTTT.

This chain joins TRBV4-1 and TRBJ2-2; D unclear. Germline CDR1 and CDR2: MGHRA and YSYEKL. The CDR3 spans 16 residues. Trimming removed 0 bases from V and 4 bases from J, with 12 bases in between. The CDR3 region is CASSQEWQTLTGELFF. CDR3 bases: TGCGCCAGCAGCCAAGAATGGCAGACACTCACCGGGGAGCTGTTTTTT.

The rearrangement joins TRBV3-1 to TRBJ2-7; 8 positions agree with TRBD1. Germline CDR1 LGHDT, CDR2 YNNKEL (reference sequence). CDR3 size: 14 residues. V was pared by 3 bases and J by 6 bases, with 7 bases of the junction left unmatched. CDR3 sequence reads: CASSQGDRMGEQYF. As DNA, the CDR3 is TGTGCCAGCAGCCAGGGGGACAGGATGGGCGAGCAGTACTTC.

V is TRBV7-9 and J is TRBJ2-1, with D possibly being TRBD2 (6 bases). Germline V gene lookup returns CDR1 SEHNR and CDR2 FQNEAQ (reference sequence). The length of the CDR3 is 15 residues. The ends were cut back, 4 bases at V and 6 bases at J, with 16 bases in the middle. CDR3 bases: TGTGCCAGCAGCTCCGGATTGGGCGGGACCAATGAGCAGTTCTTC. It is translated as CASSSGLGGTNEQFF.

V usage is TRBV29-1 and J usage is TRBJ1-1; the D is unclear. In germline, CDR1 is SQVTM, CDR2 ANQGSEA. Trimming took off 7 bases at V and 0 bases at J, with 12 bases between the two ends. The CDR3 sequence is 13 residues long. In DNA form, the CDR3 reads TGCAGCGCCGATGGAGGTCTGAACACTGAAGCTTTCTTT. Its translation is CSADGGLNTEAFF.

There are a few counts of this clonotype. The CDR3 here is CASSPGTGSYNEQFF. In DNA form, the CDR3 reads TGTGCCAGCAGCCCCGGGACGGGCAGCTACAATGAGCAGTTCTTC. V and J are TRBV5-4 and TRBJ2-1; D might be TRBD1 or TRBD2, each matching 5 bases. This CDR3 contains 15 residues. The V gene lost 4 bases and the J gene lost 3 bases, with 14 bases spanning the gap. Germline assignment: CDR1 SGHNT and CDR2 YYREEE (reference sequence). The full variable domain, completed using reference TRBV5-4 and TRBJ2-1, is ETGVTQSPTHLIKTRGQQVTLRCSSQSGHNTVSWYQQALGQGPQFIFQYYREEENGRGNFPPRFSGLQFPNYSSELNVNALELDDSALYLCASSPGTGSYNEQFFGPGTRLTVL.

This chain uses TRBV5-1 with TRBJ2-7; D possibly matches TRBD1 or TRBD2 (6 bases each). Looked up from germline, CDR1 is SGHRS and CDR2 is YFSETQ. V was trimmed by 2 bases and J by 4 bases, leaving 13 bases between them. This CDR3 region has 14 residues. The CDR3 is CASSLRGRRYEQYF. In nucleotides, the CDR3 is TGCGCCAGCAGCTTAAGGGGGAGGCGGTACGAGCAGTACTTC.

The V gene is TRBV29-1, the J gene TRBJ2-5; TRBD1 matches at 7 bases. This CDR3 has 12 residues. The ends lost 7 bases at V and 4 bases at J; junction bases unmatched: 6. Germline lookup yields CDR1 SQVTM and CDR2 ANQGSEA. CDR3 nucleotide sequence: TGCAGCGCAGACAGGGTGTTAGAGACCCAGTACTTC. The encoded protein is CSADRVLETQYF.

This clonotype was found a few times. In nucleotides, the CDR3 is TGTGCCAGCAGTTACTCGATAAGTTTTGAAGCTTTCTTT. Its protein is CASSYSISFEAFF. The genes are TRBV6-6 and TRBJ1-1; D remains ambiguous. V was cut by 0 bases and J by 7 bases, with 9 bases left in between. The CDR3 spans 13 residues. CDR1 and CDR2 from the germline V gene are MNHNY and SVGAGI (reference sequence).

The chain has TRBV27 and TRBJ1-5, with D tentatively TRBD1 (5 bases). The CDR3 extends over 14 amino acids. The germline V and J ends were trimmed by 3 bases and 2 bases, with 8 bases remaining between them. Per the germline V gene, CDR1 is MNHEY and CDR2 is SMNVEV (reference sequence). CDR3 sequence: CASSFREGNQPQHF. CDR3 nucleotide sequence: TGTGCCAGCAGTTTCAGGGAGGGCAATCAGCCCCAGCATTTT.

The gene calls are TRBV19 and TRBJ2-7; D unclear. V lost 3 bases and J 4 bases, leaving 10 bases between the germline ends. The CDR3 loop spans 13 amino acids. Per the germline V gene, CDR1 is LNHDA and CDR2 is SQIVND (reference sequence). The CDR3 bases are TGTGCCAGTAGTATCCTTATAGGGTACGAGCAGTACTTC. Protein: CASSILIGYEQYF. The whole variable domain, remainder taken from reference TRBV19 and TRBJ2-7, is DGGITQSPKYLFRKEGQNVTLSCEQNLNHDAMYWYRQDPGQGLRLIYYSQIVNDFQKGDIAEGYSVSREKKESFPLTVTSAQKNPTAFYLCASSILIGYEQYFGPGTRLTVT.

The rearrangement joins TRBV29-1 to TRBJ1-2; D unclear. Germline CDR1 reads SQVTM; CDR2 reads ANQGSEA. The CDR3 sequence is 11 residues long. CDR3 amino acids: CSGKTDYGYTF. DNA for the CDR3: TGCAGTGGAAAGACCGACTATGGCTACACCTTC.

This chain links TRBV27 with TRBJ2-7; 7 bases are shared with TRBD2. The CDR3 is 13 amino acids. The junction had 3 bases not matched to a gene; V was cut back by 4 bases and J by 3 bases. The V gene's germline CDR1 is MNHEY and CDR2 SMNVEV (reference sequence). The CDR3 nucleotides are TGTGCCAGCAGTTCAGGACTAGTCTACGAGCAGTACTTC. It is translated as CASSSGLVYEQYF.

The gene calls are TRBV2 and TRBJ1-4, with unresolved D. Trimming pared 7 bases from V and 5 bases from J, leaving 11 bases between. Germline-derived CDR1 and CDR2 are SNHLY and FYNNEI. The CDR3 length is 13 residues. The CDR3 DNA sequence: TGTGCCAGCATCGGTCTGAGAAATGAAAAACTGTTTTTT. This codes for CASIGLRNEKLFF. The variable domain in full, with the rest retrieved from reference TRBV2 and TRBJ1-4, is EPEVTQTPSHQVTQMGQEVILRCVPISNHLYFYWYRQILGQKVEFLVSFYNNEISEKSEIFDDQFSVERPDGSNFTLKIRSTKLEDSAMYFCASIGLRNEKLFFGSGTQLSVL.